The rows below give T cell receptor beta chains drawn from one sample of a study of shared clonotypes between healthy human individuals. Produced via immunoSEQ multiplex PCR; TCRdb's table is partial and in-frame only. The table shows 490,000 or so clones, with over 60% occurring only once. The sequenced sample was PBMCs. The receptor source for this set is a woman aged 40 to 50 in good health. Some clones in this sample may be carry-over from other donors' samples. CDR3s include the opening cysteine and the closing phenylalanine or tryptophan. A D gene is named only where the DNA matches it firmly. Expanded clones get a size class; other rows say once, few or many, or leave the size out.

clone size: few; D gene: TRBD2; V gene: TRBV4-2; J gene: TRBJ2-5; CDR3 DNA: TGTGCCAGCAGCCAAGATCCCGGTAGCGGGAGTCTGGAGACCCAGTACTTC; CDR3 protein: CASSQDPGSGSLETQYF
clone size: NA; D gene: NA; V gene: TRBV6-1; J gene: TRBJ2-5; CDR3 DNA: TGTGCCAGCAGTGTTGAGGGATTCTTAGGGGAGACCCAGTACTTC; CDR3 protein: CASSVEGFLGETQYF
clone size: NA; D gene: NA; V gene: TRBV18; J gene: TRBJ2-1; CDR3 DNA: TGTGCCAGCTCCGAAAACAGGGAGACTGAGCAGTTCTTC; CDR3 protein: CASSENRETEQFF
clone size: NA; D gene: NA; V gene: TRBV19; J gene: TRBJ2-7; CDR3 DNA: TGTGCCAGTAGTATCAGGGATTCCTACGAGCAGTACTTC; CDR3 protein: CASSIRDSYEQYF
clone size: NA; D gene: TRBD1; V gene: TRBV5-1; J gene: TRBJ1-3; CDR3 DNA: TGCGCCAGCAGCTTGGTACCGGTTTTCGAGCAGGGGGCCTCTGGAAACACCATATATTTT; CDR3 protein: CASSLVPVFEQGASGNTIYF
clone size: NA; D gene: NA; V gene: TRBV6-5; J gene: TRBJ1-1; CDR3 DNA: TGTGCCAGCAGTTACTCGTGGGGGGGAGACACTGAAGCTTTCTTT; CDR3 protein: CASSYSWGGDTEAFF
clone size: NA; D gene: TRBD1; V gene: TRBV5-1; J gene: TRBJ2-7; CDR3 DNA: TGCGCCAGCAGCTTGGGACCTCCGGGACAGGGTTCCTACGAGCAGTACTTC; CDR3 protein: CASSLGPPGQGSYEQYF
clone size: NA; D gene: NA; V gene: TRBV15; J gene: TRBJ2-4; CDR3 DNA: TGTGCCACCAGCAGAGATCTGGGGTCCACCAGGGGTAACATTCAGTACTTC; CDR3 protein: CATSRDLGSTRGNIQYF
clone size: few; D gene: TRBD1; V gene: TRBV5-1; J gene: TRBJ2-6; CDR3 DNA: TGCGCCAGCAGCCCGGGACAGCTAAACTCTGGGGCCAACGTCCTGACTTTC; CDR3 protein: CASSPGQLNSGANVLTF
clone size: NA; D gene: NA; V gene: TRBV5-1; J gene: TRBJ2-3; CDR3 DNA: TGCGCCAGCAGCTCCAACTCACGACGCACAGATACGCAGTATTTT; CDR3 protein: CASSSNSRRTDTQYF
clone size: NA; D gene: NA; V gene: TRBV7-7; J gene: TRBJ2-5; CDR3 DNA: TGTGCGGTGGGCCAAGAGACCCAGTACTTC; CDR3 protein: CAVGQETQYF
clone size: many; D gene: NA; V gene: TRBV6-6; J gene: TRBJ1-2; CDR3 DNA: TGTGCCAGCAGTCTCGACCCCGGGTATGGCTACACCTTC; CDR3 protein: CASSLDPGYGYTF
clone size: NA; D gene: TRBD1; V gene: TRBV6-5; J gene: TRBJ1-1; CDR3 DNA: TGTGCCAGCAGTCCAAGGACAGGGGGAAACACTGAAGCTTTCTTT; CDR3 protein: CASSPRTGGNTEAFF
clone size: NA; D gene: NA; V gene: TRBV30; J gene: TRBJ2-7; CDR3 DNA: TGTGCCTGGGGGAGTGGGGTGGGCTACGAGCAGTACTTC; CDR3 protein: CAWGSGVGYEQYF
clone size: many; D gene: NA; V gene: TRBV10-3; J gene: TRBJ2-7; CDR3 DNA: TGTGCCATCAGGGGAGGCTCCTACGAGCAGTACTTC; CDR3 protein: CAIRGGSYEQYF
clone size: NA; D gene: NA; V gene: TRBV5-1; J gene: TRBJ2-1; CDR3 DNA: TGCGCCAGCAGCTTGGTTTGGGGACTCGGGTCCTACAATGGTGAGCAGTTCTTC; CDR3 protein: CASSLVWGLGSYNGEQFF
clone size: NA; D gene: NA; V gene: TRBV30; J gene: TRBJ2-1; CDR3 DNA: TGTGCCTGGGGTGGAGGGCTCGGTGAGCAGTTCTTC; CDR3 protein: CAWGGGLGEQFF
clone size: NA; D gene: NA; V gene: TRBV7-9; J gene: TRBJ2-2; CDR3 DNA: TGTGCCAGCAGCCAGGTCGGGGGGCTTACCGGGGAGCTGTTTTTT; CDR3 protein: CASSQVGGLTGELFF
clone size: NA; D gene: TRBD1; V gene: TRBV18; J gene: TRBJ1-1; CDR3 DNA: TGTGCCAGCTCATCAGGGACAGGGCGGGTGAACACTGAAGCTTTCTTT; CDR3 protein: CASSSGTGRVNTEAFF
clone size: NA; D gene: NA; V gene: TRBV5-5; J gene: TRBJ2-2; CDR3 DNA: TGTGCCAGCAGCCGACTTGCTTCGGGCACCGGGGAGCTGTTTTTT; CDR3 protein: CASSRLASGTGELFF
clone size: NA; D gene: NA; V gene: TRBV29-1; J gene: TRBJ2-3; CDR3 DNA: TGCAGTGTGGCCCGAGGGTCAGATACGCAGTATTTT; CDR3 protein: CSVARGSDTQYF
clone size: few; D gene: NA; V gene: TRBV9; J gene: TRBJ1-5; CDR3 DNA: TGTGCCAGCAGCGTAGGCCAGATTAATCAGCCCCAGCATTTT; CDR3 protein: CASSVGQINQPQHF
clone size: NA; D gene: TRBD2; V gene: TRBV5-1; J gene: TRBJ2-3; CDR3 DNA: TGCGCCAGCAGCCAGACCGGACTAGCGGGAGGACAGGATACGCAGTATTTT; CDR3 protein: CASSQTGLAGGQDTQYF